This T cell receptor (beta chain) was recorded in a study of cytomegalovirus exposure and HLA in healthy donors. General observations from the study: Versus the roughly 690-donor mean, an Asian-associated ancestry cluster reportedly showed fewer N-insertions in a later analysis.

Primers for the PCR totalled 60 Vbeta and 13 Jbeta. The repertoire was sequenced with immunoSEQ multiplex PCR; TCRdb's copy has only in-frame clones and lacks some. This sample has tens of thousands of clones, with about 80% found just once. Points on this clone: The antigen is unknown.

The source is a man aged 45-65 years in good health and CMV-seropositive. The source material was PBMCs.

In DNA form, the CDR3 reads TGTGCCAGTAAACTTCGGGGGAGGGACCTCCTTACTCTCGATCAGCCCCAGCATTTT. Residues: CASKLRGRDLLTLDQPQHF. The chain uses TRBV19 and TRBJ1-5; D possibly corresponds to TRBD1 (5 bases). The V gene's germline CDR1 is LNHDA and CDR2 SQIVND (reference sequence). CDR3 length: 19 residues. V was cut by 7 bases and J by 5 bases, with 30 bases left in between.